The next 28 T cell receptor beta chains were all read from a single sample in a study of blood T cell repertoires in COVID-19. The repertoire was sequenced with immunoSEQ multiplex PCR; TCRdb's copy has only in-frame clones and lacks some. The sample has under 10,000 clones; about nine tenths are singletons. The sequencing sample was made of peripheral blood. The receptors were gathered from a woman aged 45-59 years with active COVID-19.

The chain links TRBV6-5 to TRBJ2-7, with D possibly being TRBD2 (5 bases). V was clipped by 7 bases and J by 4 bases, with 20 bases between them. The CDR3 runs to 15 residues. The V gene's germline CDR1 is MNHEY and CDR2 SVGAGI. Here the CDR3 DNA reads TGTGCCAGCAACCGTGACACGGCCTCGGGGTACGAGCAGTACTTC. Translated: CASNRDTASGYEQYF.

The V gene is TRBV7-9, the J gene TRBJ2-3, with 7 bases lining up with TRBD2. With V trimmed by 5 bases and J by 2 bases, 7 bases remained unmatched. This CDR3 comprises 15 residues. CDR1 is SEHNR, CDR2 FQNEAQ, per germline (reference sequence). The CDR3: CASSPSGASTDTQYF. For the CDR3, the DNA is TGTGCCAGCAGCCCGAGCGGGGCATCCACAGATACGCAGTATTTT.

The chain couples TRBV18 to TRBJ1-2; 12 positions agree with TRBD1. Trimming cost V 2 bases and J 13 bases; bases outside gene matches: 5. The CDR3 is 13 residues long. Germline assignment: CDR1 KGHSH and CDR2 LQKENI. The CDR3 region is CASSPGTGGEGTF. DNA for the CDR3: TGTGCCAGCTCACCAGGGACAGGGGGCGAAGGCACCTTC.

The chain links TRBV5-1 to TRBJ2-1; tentative D call: TRBD2 (6 bases). The V and J ends lost 2 bases and 0 bases respectively, with 9 bases between them. Germline assignment: CDR1 SGHRS and CDR2 YFSETQ. The CDR3 sequence is 15 residues long. The CDR3 sequence: CASSFSGTSYNEQFF. The CDR3, as DNA: TGCGCCAGCAGCTTTAGCGGAACCTCCTACAATGAGCAGTTCTTC.

The J gene is TRBJ1-2, the V gene TRBV6-5; TRBD1 matches 9 bases. Per germline, CDR1 MNHEY and CDR2 SVGAGI. The J segment lost 4 bases and the V segment lost 8 bases, leaving 11 bases of the junction unmatched. The CDR3 contains 15 residues. The CDR3 loop reads CASSRTGVGVYGYTF. In DNA, the CDR3 is TGTGCCAGCTCTAGGACAGGGGTTGGGGTCTATGGCTACACCTTC.

The chain carries TRBV19 and TRBJ2-5; D is undetermined. This CDR3 region has 12 residues. The V and J ends lost 5 bases and 5 bases respectively, with 9 bases between them. Germline V gene lookup returns CDR1 LNHDA and CDR2 SQIVND (reference sequence). The CDR3 loop is CASSRFRETQYF. CDR3 DNA sequence: TGTGCCAGTAGTCGTTTCCGTGAGACCCAGTACTTC.

The V gene is TRBV5-1, the J gene TRBJ2-3; TRBD1 is a possible D gene (5 bases). Germline assignment: CDR1 SGHRS and CDR2 YFSETQ. CDR3 length equals 16 residues. V lost 4 bases to trimming and J lost 3 bases, with 18 bases between them. The CDR3 spells CASSPGRQGVTDTQYF. The CDR3 coding sequence is TGCGCCAGCAGCCCCGGACGGCAGGGTGTTACAGATACGCAGTATTTT.

The chain is built from TRBV5-1 and TRBJ2-2; weak D call: TRBD2 (5 bases). V lost 1 base to trimming and J lost 4 bases, with 8 bases between them. The germline CDR1 and CDR2 sequences are SGHRS and YFSETQ. This CDR3 has 14 amino acids. CDR3 region: CASSLPGSTGELFF. CDR3 DNA: TGCGCCAGCAGCTTGCCGGGATCCACCGGGGAGCTGTTTTTT.

This clone was seen only once. The genes are TRBV11-2 and TRBJ2-7; TRBD2 might be the D (6 bases). The V and J ends lost 0 bases and 0 bases respectively, with 9 bases between them. Germline CDR1 is SGHAT and CDR2 is FQNNGV. The CDR3 runs to 15 residues. DNA for the CDR3: TGTGCCAGCAGCTTAGATCGGGGGTCCTCCTACGAGCAGTACTTC. Translated: CASSLDRGSSYEQYF.

V gene TRBV24-1 combines with J gene TRBJ1-2; D unclear. The germline V gene has CDR1 KGHDR and CDR2 SFDVKD. V was shortened by 2 bases and J by 8 bases, with 8 bases between the two germline ends. The CDR3 length is 12 residues. The CDR3 DNA sequence: TGTGCCACCAGTGATTATGGGCGAGGCTACACCTTC. Its protein product is CATSDYGRGYTF.

The chain has TRBV10-1 and TRBJ2-1; 10 bases fit TRBD2. There are 15 residues in the CDR3. The germline gives CDR1 WNHNN, CDR2 SYGVQD (reference sequence). With V trimmed by 3 bases and J by 6 bases, 5 bases remained unmatched. The DNA of the CDR3 is TGCGCCAGCAGTGACCAGCGGGAGGGTATCAATGAGCAGTTCTTC. It codes for CASSDQREGINEQFF.

V and J are TRBV2 and TRBJ1-1; 8 nucleotides match TRBD1. V lost 4 bases, J lost 6 bases, and 7 bases stayed unmatched. This CDR3 spans 14 amino acids. Germline CDR1 SNHLY, CDR2 FYNNEI. CDR3 loop: CASSGQGAVSEAFF. For the CDR3, the DNA is TGTGCCAGCAGTGGTCAGGGGGCCGTCTCTGAAGCTTTCTTT. The full variable domain, completed using reference TRBV2 and TRBJ1-1, is EPEVTQTPSHQVTQMGQEVILRCVPISNHLYFYWYRQILGQKVEFLVSFYNNEISEKSEIFDDQFSVERPDGSNFTLKIRSTKLEDSAMYFCASSGQGAVSEAFFGQGTRLTVV.

The J gene is TRBJ2-1, the V gene TRBV5-1; 7 nucleotides match TRBD2. J was trimmed by 0 bases and V by 4 bases; bases with no gene match: 7. The CDR3 is 16 residues long. The germline V gene has CDR1 SGHRS and CDR2 YFSETQ. This chain's CDR3 is CASSASPSGSYNEQFF. DNA for the CDR3: TGCGCCAGCAGCGCCTCCCCTAGCGGCTCCTACAATGAGCAGTTCTTC.

The J gene is TRBJ1-1, the V gene TRBV30; TRBD1 aligns across 11 bases. The CDR3 extends over 12 amino acids. From germline, CDR1 is GTSNPN and CDR2 SVGIG (reference sequence). Unmatched junction bases numbered 4, after V lost 8 bases and J lost 5 bases. CDR3 bases: TGTGCCGGACAGGGGGCTCAGACTGAAGCTTTCTTT. Protein product: CAGQGAQTEAFF.

The chain joins TRBV10-1 to TRBJ2-2, with D perhaps TRBD1 (6 bases). This CDR3 is built from 15 residues. CDR1 and CDR2 from the germline V gene are WNHNN and SYGVQD (reference sequence). Trimming shortened V by 6 bases and J by 2 bases, and 13 bases separated the two germline ends. CDR3 sequence reads: CASSGTRSNTGELFF. For the CDR3, the DNA is TGCGCCAGCAGCGGGACAAGGTCCAACACCGGGGAGCTGTTTTTT.

The rearrangement uses TRBV14 and TRBJ2-2, with TRBD2 matching over 13 bases. The CDR3 loop spans 15 amino acids. V shed 3 bases, J shed 6 bases, and the junction held 1 base outside the gene matches. Germline CDR1 and CDR2: SGHDN and FVKESK. The CDR3 spells CASSQTSGRSGELFF. Here the CDR3 DNA reads TGTGCCAGCAGCCAGACTAGCGGGAGGTCCGGGGAGCTGTTTTTT. Drawing the rest from reference TRBV14 and TRBJ2-2, the complete variable domain is EAGVTQFPSHSVIEKGQTVTLRCDPISGHDNLYWYRRVMGKEIKFLLHFVKESKQDESGMPNNRFLAERTGGTYSTLKVQPAELEDSGVYFCASSQTSGRSGELFFGEGSRLTVL.

The CDR3 loop is CASRGASTDTQYF. For the CDR3, the DNA is TGCGCCAGCAGAGGGGCTAGCACAGATACGCAGTATTTT. The rearrangement links TRBV10-2 to TRBJ2-3; tentative D call: TRBD1 (5 bases). In germline, CDR1 is WSHSY, CDR2 SAAADI. V was cut by 6 bases and J by 0 bases, with 7 bases left in between. This CDR3 region has 13 residues.

V gene TRBV20-1 combines with J gene TRBJ1-5; D is possibly TRBD1 (6 bases). The germline gives CDR1 DFQATT, CDR2 SNEGSKA (reference sequence). The V gene lost 3 bases and the J gene lost 5 bases, with 11 bases spanning the gap. CDR3 length: 13 amino acids. CDR3 residues: CSASNRADQPQHF. For the CDR3, the DNA is TGCAGTGCTAGTAACAGGGCCGATCAGCCCCAGCATTTT.

The sample holds one count of this clone. The chain carries TRBV28 and TRBJ2-7; D perhaps matches TRBD2 (5 bases). Trimming shortened V by 8 bases and J by 7 bases, and 24 bases separated the two germline ends. The V gene's germline CDR1 is MDHEN and CDR2 SYDVKM. The CDR3 is 15 residues long. This CDR3 reads CASCSRTGYLGEQYF. The CDR3 nucleotides read TGTGCCAGCTGTTCGAGGACGGGATATTTGGGGGAGCAGTACTTC. Drawing the rest from reference TRBV28 and TRBJ2-7, the complete variable domain is DVKVTQSSRYLVKRTGEKVFLECVQDMDHENMFWYRQDPGLGLRLIYFSYDVKMKEKGDIPEGYSVSREKKERFSLILESASTNQTSMYLCASCSRTGYLGEQYFGPGTRLTVT.

The chain recombines TRBV3-1 (or the pseudogene TRBV3-2) with TRBJ2-1; tentative D call: TRBD1 (5 bases). Trimming pared 0 bases from V and 2 bases from J, leaving 8 bases between. The germline V gene has CDR1 LGHDT and CDR2 YNNKEL (reference sequence). CDR3 size: 15 residues. CDR3 in amino acids: CASSQDHRTYNEQFF. The CDR3, as DNA: TGTGCCAGCAGCCAAGACCACAGGACCTACAATGAGCAGTTCTTC.

The chain carries TRBV5-6 and TRBJ2-7, with D tentatively TRBD1 (5 bases). The CDR3 is made up of 12 amino acids. Trimming took off 1 base at V and 5 bases at J, with 7 bases between the two ends. In germline, CDR1 is SGHDT, CDR2 YYEEEE. CDR3 sequence (DNA): TGTGCCAGCAGCTTGAGGGGCCACGAGCAGTACTTC. Amino acids: CASSLRGHEQYF.

This clone was picked up a small number of times. The CDR3 nucleotides read TGCGCCAGCAGCTTGGTTGGAGAAGGTGCGGGAAGTGGCTACACCTTC. This sequence encodes CASSLVGEGAGSGYTF. The chain combines TRBV5-1 with TRBJ1-2; D is ambiguous. There are 16 residues in the CDR3. V was pared by 0 bases and J by 7 bases, with 19 bases between. From germline, CDR1 is SGHRS and CDR2 YFSETQ.

The V gene is TRBV3-1 (or the pseudogene TRBV3-2), the J gene TRBJ2-7, with D possibly matching TRBD2 (7 bases). The CDR3 extends over 13 amino acids. Between the trimmed V and J ends, which lost 4 bases and 6 bases, there was a span of 13 bases. The germline gives CDR1 LGHDT, CDR2 YNNKEL (reference sequence). CDR3 sequence reads: CASSLARGGEQYF. CDR3 DNA sequence: TGTGCCAGCAGCCTAGCAAGGGGGGGCGAGCAGTACTTC.

The V and J genes are TRBV28 and TRBJ1-2; 7 nucleotides match TRBD1. The CDR3 contains 12 residues. The trim removed 7 bases at V and 4 bases at J, leaving 3 bases unmatched. Germline V CDR1 and CDR2: MDHEN, SYDVKM. CDR3: CASTPGGYGYTF. The CDR3 DNA sequence: TGTGCCAGCACCCCAGGGGGCTATGGCTACACCTTC.

This clone has just one count. The rearrangement joins TRBV19 to TRBJ2-1; 10 bases line up with TRBD1. CDR1 LNHDA and CDR2 SQIVND come from the germline V gene (reference sequence). V lost 11 bases and J lost 1; bases outside the gene matches: 8. CDR3 size: 15 residues. CDR3 bases: TGTGCCTGCAAAAAGGGACAGGGGTCCTACAATGAGCAGTTCTTC. It yields the protein CACKKGQGSYNEQFF.

This clone was seen a few times. The V and J genes are TRBV2 and TRBJ1-4, with D perhaps matching TRBD1 (5 bases). The germline V gene encodes CDR1 SNHLY and CDR2 FYNNEI. CDR3 size: 13 residues. Trimming cost V 7 bases and J 8 bases, with 14 bases left between them. CDR3 loop: CASKGRVIEKLFF. The CDR3 nucleotides read TGTGCCAGCAAGGGCAGGGTTATCGAAAAACTGTTTTTT.

The chain carries TRBV5-1 and TRBJ2-1, with D possibly TRBD1 on 6 matching bases. The V end was cut by 0 bases, the J end by 9 bases, with 19 bases between. Germline lookup yields CDR1 SGHRS and CDR2 YFSETQ. The CDR3 length is 16 residues. The CDR3 here is CASSLDGTRGIGEQFF. CDR3 bases: TGCGCCAGCAGCTTGGATGGGACAAGGGGAATCGGTGAGCAGTTCTTC. The full variable domain, its missing parts supplied by reference TRBV5-1 and TRBJ2-1, is KAGVTQTPRYLIKTRGQQVTLSCSPISGHRSVSWYQQTPGQGLQFLFEYFSETQRNKGNFPGRFSGRQFSNSRSEMNVSTLELGDSALYLCASSLDGTRGIGEQFFGPGTRLTVL.

The V and J genes are TRBV5-1 and TRBJ1-1, with TRBD1 identical over 10 bases. V lost 0 bases, J lost 2 bases, and 1 base stayed unmatched. There are 15 residues in the CDR3. Germline V gives CDR1 SGHRS, CDR2 YFSETQ. CDR3 in DNA: TGCGCCAGCAGCTTGGGGACAGGGGGTAACACTGAAGCTTTCTTT. It codes for CASSLGTGGNTEAFF.